This TCR beta chain was recorded in a study of T cells in Graves' hyperthyroidism and ophthalmopathy. Broader study findings: Blood also held most thyroid clonotypes expanded beyond 0.001.

Diagnoses rested on clinical symptoms, serum thyroxine and TRAb, thyroid ultrasound and orbital computed tomography. There were TCR beta CDR3 regions amplified from RNA transcripts. First-round RT-PCR targeting the TCR CDR3 was performed with the HTBI primer set. TCRdb re-analysed the multiplex PCR reads in MiXCR, keeping a single row per CDR3 protein. The sample comprises about 840,000 distinct CDR3 sequences, over 35% of which are singletons, and roughly 8.3% rests with the top ten. The CDR3 is made up of 16 amino acids. Trimming removed 1 base from V and 2 bases from J; junction bases left unmatched: 5. The germline V gene has CDR1 SGDLS and CDR2 YYNGEE. This clonotype appeared a few times. Its antigen is not identified.

Sequencing was carried out using blood. This receptor was obtained from a young man with Graves' hyperthyroidism. J is TRBJ1-4 and V is TRBV9; TRBD1 aligns across 7 bases. The chain's CDR3 is CASSVRPQGTNEKLFF. For the CDR3, the DNA is TGTGCCAGCAGCGTAAGGCCACAGGGGACTAATGAAAAACTGTTTTTT.